This T cell receptor beta chain was recorded in a study of blood T cell repertoires in COVID-19 (dated by TCRdb to the early 2020s). Study-wide context: Samples covering the acute and convalescent phases of COVID-19 were provided by collaborators in the United States, Italy and Spain. The material from the prospective study consisted of cDNA or gDNA derived from T cells, B-cell-depleted T cells, or PBMCs. The dataset comprised deeply sampled blood TCRbeta repertoires from subjects exposed to, actively infected with, or recovered from COVID-19. The repertoires were released in a freely available public database intended as a resource for research on the immune response to SARS-CoV-2. The samples were drawn from the first 160 participants of the ongoing ImmuneRACE study and from 1,254 subjects provided by 6 global collaborators. Sample metadata almost always included a de-identified subject ID, COVID-19 status, age in years and sex. Where HLA class I and class II types were available, the types were taken from metadata supplied by the sample provider, not from assay-based typing. General findings and caveats noted by the study authors: Clinical and demographic metadata were provided uncurated, with the amount varying by source and participant.

TCRbeta CDR3 regions were amplified from genomic DNA using the immunoSEQ Assay, a bias-controlled multiplex PCR. On the study's bioinformatics: Within the assay, amplification of reference gene primers was used to estimate how many nucleated cells each sample contained. Sequence reads were collapsed and filtered to measure the absolute abundance of every unique TCRbeta CDR3 rearrangement. Productive Simpson clonality was computed per sample as the square root of Simpson's diversity index over productive rearrangements. TCRdb took this table from immuneACCESS and kept in-frame rearrangements with V and J called. Such tables lack part of the clones; where checked against another copy, unresolved V genes explain under half of the gap, and the rest is unexplained. V, J and clone size derive from that table, while D and trimming were established from the DNA sequence. This sample is represented by more than 70,000 clones; approximately 90% of them were singletons. The top ten clones comprise around 3% of the sample.

Reading from cysteine to phenylalanine, the CDR3 counts 14 amino acids. Here the CDR3 DNA is all that survives: 42 bases in frame from base 1. Reading the germline V gene gives CDR1 LGHNT and CDR2 FRNRAP. V lost 4 bases and J lost 1 base; the stretch between them is 10 bases long. A note on this clone: Its antigen specificity is not known. No base-level quality is on record; no much larger clone is a single base apart.

The collaborating institutions used their own protocols to collect whole blood in K2EDTA tubes. For TCRbeta analysis, collaborator samples were shipped as frozen whole blood, as isolated PBMCs, or as DNA extracted from either sample type. The source is a woman aged 50 to 60 with active or convalescent COVID-19. Sequencing used peripheral blood. This chain joins TRBV12-5 to TRBJ1-1; a weak D assignment points to TRBD1 (5 bases agree). The DNA reads TGTGCTAGTGGTTGGGCCAGGGCGAACACTGAAGCTTTCTTT. This encodes CASGWARANTEAFF.